Listed below are T cell receptor beta chains from one sample, sequenced in a study of shared clonotypes between healthy human individuals. This table comes from immunoSEQ multiplex PCR, and its TCRdb copy is limited to in-frame clones, with some not included. The sample holds over a million clones, 78% seen once. The source material was memory CD4+ T cells from PBMCs. The receptors originated from a man aged 18 to 30 in good health. Some clones in this sample may be carry-over from other donors' samples. The CDR3 runs from the conserved cysteine through the conserved F or W. A D gene is named only where the DNA matches it firmly. Clone size, where shown, is once, few, many, or a class for clones that have expanded.

.	TRBV30	TRBJ2-7	13	once	TGTGCCTGGAAGAGTACACTCGGCGGCGAGCAGTACTTC	CAWKSTLGGEQYF
TRBD2	TRBV19	TRBJ2-7	20	.	TGTGCCAGCTCCCTTTCACTAGCGGGAGGGCCCGGCAAAGGGGGCTACGAGCAGTACTTC	CASSLSLAGGPGKGGYEQYF
TRBD2	TRBV5-1	TRBJ2-7	14	.	TGCGCCAGCAGCCAACTAGCGGGACAAAACGAGCAGTACTTC	CASSQLAGQNEQYF
TRBD1	TRBV2	TRBJ2-5	12	.	TGTGCCAGAAGGACAGGGCGAGAGACCCAGTACTTC	CARRTGRETQYF
.	TRBV28	TRBJ2-7	13	.	TGTGCCAGCAGACCGAGGTCCTCCGCGGAGCAGTACTTC	CASRPRSSAEQYF
TRBD2	TRBV7-9	TRBJ2-1	16	once	TGTGCCAGCAGCTCTGGGAAGGGACTAAACTACAATGAGCAGTTCTTC	CASSSGKGLNYNEQFF
.	TRBV28	TRBJ1-5	12	few	TGTGCCAGCAGTTTGGCCAATCAGCCCCAGCATTTT	CASSLANQPQHF
TRBD1	TRBV30	TRBJ1-5	14	few	TGTGCCTGGAGTAAAGGGACAGGGAATCAGCCCCAGCATTTT	CAWSKGTGNQPQHF
TRBD1	TRBV28	TRBJ1-3	18	.	TGTGCCAGCAGTTTATCAGGGGGAGGACCCCCCTCTGGAAACACCATATATTTT	CASSLSGGGPPSGNTIYF
TRBD2	TRBV4-1	TRBJ2-3	17	.	TGCGCCAGCAGCCAGATCGGACTAGCGGCCACCACAGATACGCAGTATTTT	CASSQIGLAATTDTQYF
TRBD1	TRBV14	TRBJ1-1	13	.	TGTGCCAGCAGTCCGTCAGGACAGGGTGGCGCTTTCTTT	CASSPSGQGGAFF
TRBD1	TRBV10-3	TRBJ1-5	15	.	TGTGCCATCAAGGACACGACAGGGAGCAATCAGCCCCAGCATTTT	CAIKDTTGSNQPQHF
.	TRBV28	TRBJ1-4	14	.	TGTGCCAGCAGTTTGGAGGTGCATCCTGAAAAACTGTTTTTT	CASSLEVHPEKLFF
.	TRBV7-2	TRBJ2-3	12	.	TGTGCCAGCAGCTTATCTCAAGATACGCAGTATTTT	CASSLSQDTQYF
TRBD1	TRBV10-3	TRBJ2-5	14	.	TGTGCCATCAGGGGGACAGGGGTCACCGAGACCCAGTACTTC	CAIRGTGVTETQYF
.	TRBV5-1	TRBJ1-1	14	.	TGCGCCAGCAGCTCTTCCCGGGACGGCGGTGAAGCTTTCTTT	CASSSSRDGGEAFF
.	TRBV7-2	TRBJ2-1	13	many	TGTGCCAGCAGCTTAGAAGCGGAGAATGAGCAGTTCTTC	CASSLEAENEQFF
.	TRBV19	TRBJ2-7	12	.	TGTGCCAGTAGCACGTCCGGGGACGAGCAGTACTTC	CASSTSGDEQYF
.	TRBV6-1	TRBJ1-5	16	.	TGTGCCAGCAGTGAACCCTTGGACGGGGGCGATCAGCCCCAGCATTTT	CASSEPLDGGDQPQHF
TRBD2	TRBV5-1	TRBJ2-7	16	.	TGCGCCAGCAGCTGGGGACTAGCGGGAGAAACCTACGAGCAGTACTTC	CASSWGLAGETYEQYF
TRBD2	TRBV4-1	TRBJ2-3	18	.	TGCGCCAGCAGCCAAGGCCCCCGACTAGCGCGTGCGGGTGATACGCAGTATTTT	CASSQGPRLARAGDTQYF
.	TRBV18	TRBJ1-5	15	.	TGTGCCAGCTCACCGTCGGGACCTAGCAATCAGCCCCAGCATTTT	CASSPSGPSNQPQHF
TRBD2	TRBV27	TRBJ2-1	16	.	TGTGCCAGCAGTTTTATGAGTAGCGGGCCCTACAATGAGCAGTTCTTC	CASSFMSSGPYNEQFF
TRBD2	TRBV28	TRBJ2-3	15	.	TGTGCCACCAAGTTTGGAGCGGGAGGCGTAGATACGCAGTATTTT	CATKFGAGGVDTQYF
.	TRBV6-1	TRBJ2-3	12	once	TGTGCCAGCAGTCCCCCACTGTTATGGCAGTATTTT	CASSPPLLWQYF
TRBD2	TRBV7-8	TRBJ2-1	15	.	TGTGCCAGCAGCTTACGTAGCGGGATATGGAATGAGCAGTTCTTC	CASSLRSGIWNEQFF
.	TRBV5-1	TRBJ1-2	14	.	TGCGCCAGCAGCCTCCTCGGCTCAAACTATGGCTACACCTTC	CASSLLGSNYGYTF
.	TRBV5-1	TRBJ1-4	17	once	TGCGCCAGCAGCTATTCGACAGTTACTGCAACTAATGAAAAACTGTTTTTT	CASSYSTVTATNEKLFF
.	TRBV30	TRBJ1-4	15	.	TGTGCCTGGACTGTGGGCCCCCAATTAAATGAAAAACTGTTTTTT	CAWTVGPQLNEKLFF